These 8 T cell receptor beta chains were sequenced from one sample in a study of blood T cells in healthy people across ages. Sample-barcoded 5' priming and a J-beta primer mix drove a second PCR of 7 to 11 cycles. MiXCR, applied by TCRdb to the 5' RACE reads, yields one record per CDR3 protein. The table has about 810,000 distinct CDR3 sequences, about 36% seen once. The sequenced material came from blood. Every receptor here comes from a man between 18 and 35 years old in good health.

This clonotype was observed a few times. The rearrangement joins TRBV20-1 to TRBJ1-6; D is perhaps TRBD1 (5 bases). The V and J ends lost 3 bases and 5 bases respectively, with 14 bases between them. Germline CDR1 and CDR2: DFQATT and SNEGSKA (reference sequence). The CDR3 is 15 amino acids. DNA of the CDR3: TGCAGTGCTAGTGGGGACCTCGGGGATAATTCACCCCTCCACTTT. It specifies CSASGDLGDNSPLHF.

A single count supports this clonotype. Given a much more abundant clone one base away, this may be a read error. The rearrangement links TRBV6-2 or TRBV6-3 to TRBJ1-2, with TRBD1 as a possible D gene (5 bases). The germline V gene has CDR1 MNHEY and CDR2 SVGEGT. This CDR3 has 12 residues. The V end was cut by 5 bases, the J end by 4 bases, with 8 bases between. The CDR3 nucleotides read TGTGCCAGCAGTCAGGACATCTATGGCTACACCTTC. Amino acid sequence: CASSQDIYGYTF.

V gene TRBV20-1 combines with J gene TRBJ1-1; D is unclear. CDR1 and CDR2 from the germline V gene are DFQATT and SNEGSKA (reference sequence). The CDR3 spans 14 residues. The ends were cut back, 6 bases at V and 2 bases at J, with 16 bases in the middle. The CDR3 region has the DNA TGCAGTGCCCCGACGGACGCTTCAAACACTGAAGCTTTCTTT. Amino acids: CSAPTDASNTEAFF.

The V call is TRBV12-3 or TRBV12-4, the J call TRBJ1-1; 7 bases agree with TRBD1. This CDR3 is built from 15 residues. Trimming cost V 8 bases and J 3 bases; bases outside gene matches: 12. The CDR3 is CASSNRDRDDTEAFF. CDR3 nucleotides: TGTGCCAGCTCAAACCGTGACAGGGATGACACTGAAGCTTTCTTT.

The table lists this clonotype with a few counts. The chain couples TRBV20-1 to TRBJ1-3, with D unclear. Germline loops: CDR1 DFQATT, CDR2 SNEGSKA (reference sequence). This CDR3 is built from 11 residues. Trimming took off 7 bases at V and 0 bases at J, with 4 bases between the two ends. The CDR3 is CSVGSGNTIYF. The CDR3 bases are TGCAGTGTGGGCTCTGGAAACACCATATATTTT.

The sample holds a few counts of this clonotype. The J gene is TRBJ2-7, the V gene TRBV21-1; no check of the table's D call, TRBD1, against the DNA was made. TRBV21-1 is designated a pseudogene. The CDR3 spans 18 residues. The CDR3, as DNA: TGTGCCAGCAGCAAATTATATGGCGGGGACAGGGGGTTGGACGAGCAGTACTTC. Its protein is CASSKLYGGDRGLDEQYF.

The chain employs TRBV7-6 and TRBJ1-6; D gene unclear. This CDR3 comprises 18 residues. The germline CDR1 and CDR2 sequences are SGHVS and FNYEAQ. Trimming pared 4 bases from V and 0 bases from J, leaving 16 bases between. CDR3 protein: CASSSPAGRGSYNSPLHF. The DNA for the CDR3 is TGTGCCAGCAGCTCCCCCGCGGGCCGGGGCTCCTATAATTCACCCCTCCACTTT.

This chain joins TRBV6-2 or TRBV6-3 and TRBJ2-1; 9 bases are a match to TRBD1. The CDR3 sequence is 13 residues long. Germline values: CDR1 MNHEY, CDR2 SVGEGT. DNA of the CDR3: TGTACCGGCAGGGACAGGGTATACAATGAGCAGTTCTTC. Residues: CTGRDRVYNEQFF.